These 3 T cell receptor beta chains originate from one sample sequenced in a study of response to subunit inactivated influenza vaccine. Each CDR3 protein is one row after TCRdb ran MiXCR on the RT-PCR reads. The table lists roughly 570,000 distinct CDR3 sequences, around 15% of them singletons, with around 10% in the top ten. Specimen: PBMCs from blood, collected 11 to 12 days after vaccination. The receptors derive from a man over 45 who received an inactivated influenza vaccine.

V gene TRBV21-1 combines with J gene TRBJ1-1. TRBV21-1 is termed a pseudogene. The CDR3 is made up of 13 amino acids. The CDR3 nucleotides read TGTGCCAGCAGCAAAGTCTGCACCACTGAAGCTTTCTTT. The encoded protein is CASSKVCTTEAFF.

This clonotype came up a few times. The V call is TRBV20-1, the J call TRBJ2-7; 7 bases agree with TRBD1. This CDR3 comprises 12 residues. Germline V CDR1 and CDR2: DFQATT, SNEGSKA (reference sequence). The junction had 3 bases not matched to a gene; V was cut back by 7 bases and J by 0 bases. CDR3 residues: CSVRTGSYEQYF. For the CDR3, the DNA is TGCAGTGTTAGGACAGGCTCCTACGAGCAGTACTTC.

The rearrangement joins TRBV20-1 to TRBJ1-2; no clear D gene. The CDR3 length is 12 residues. Looked up from germline, CDR1 is DFQATT and CDR2 is SNEGSKA (reference sequence). Trimming took off 3 bases at V and 2 bases at J, with 7 bases between the two ends. CDR3 nucleotides: TGCAGTGCTAGTATAGGGAACTATGGCTACACCTTC. Amino acid sequence: CSASIGNYGYTF.